The rows below give T cell receptor beta chains drawn from one sample of a study of blood T cell repertoires in COVID-19. Only in-frame clones appear in the TCRdb table, and some are missing; sequencing was by immunoSEQ multiplex PCR. Of about 91,000 clones in the sample, just over 85% are singletons; the top ten hold roughly 8.7%. The material sequenced was peripheral blood. These receptor sequences come from a woman aged 70-85 years with acute or convalescent COVID-19. The CDR3 runs from the conserved cysteine through the conserved F or W. D genes are given only for firm matches. Rows may omit the clone size; those that give it use once, few, many or a size class.

V: TRBV6-2/TRBV6-3; size: NA; D: NA; J: TRBJ1-2; length: 15; DNA: TGTGCCAGCAGTTACCTGGATCAGGGGACCTATGGCTACACCTTC; CDR3: CASSYLDQGTYGYTF
V: TRBV9; size: NA; D: NA; J: TRBJ2-2; length: 16; DNA: TGTGCCAGCAGCCAAGGAGTCTACCGGGTAGTCGGGGAGCTGTTTTTT; CDR3: CASSQGVYRVVGELFF
V: TRBV19; size: NA; D: TRBD1; J: TRBJ2-7; length: 14; DNA: TGTGCCAGTAGTACAGACAGGGTGTCCTACGAGCAGTACTTC; CDR3: CASSTDRVSYEQYF
V: TRBV30; size: NA; D: TRBD1; J: TRBJ1-2; length: 14; DNA: TGTGCCTGGAGATCAGGACAGGGTGCCTATGGCTACACCTTC; CDR3: CAWRSGQGAYGYTF
V: TRBV5-1; size: NA; D: NA; J: TRBJ1-1; length: 13; DNA: TGCGCCAGCAGCGACAGGATGAACACTGAAGCTTTCTTT; CDR3: CASSDRMNTEAFF
V: TRBV4-1; size: NA; D: NA; J: TRBJ2-2; length: 16; DNA: TGCGCCAGCAGCCAAGAAGGACAAGCTAACACCGGGGAGCTGTTTTTT; CDR3: CASSQEGQANTGELFF
V: TRBV3-1/TRBV3-2; size: NA; D: NA; J: TRBJ1-2; length: 16; DNA: TGTGCCAGCAGCCAAGATTACAGGAGAGCTAACTATGGCTACACCTTC; CDR3: CASSQDYRRANYGYTF
V: TRBV18; size: NA; D: NA; J: TRBJ2-1; length: 16; DNA: TGTGCCAGCTCACCAGGAAGCGGAGCCTCCTACAATGAGCAGTTCTTC; CDR3: CASSPGSGASYNEQFF
V: TRBV14; size: NA; D: TRBD1; J: TRBJ2-7; length: 14; DNA: TGTGCCAGCAGCCAGGGACAGCTAGCCTACGAGCAGTACTTC; CDR3: CASSQGQLAYEQYF
V: TRBV19; size: NA; D: NA; J: TRBJ2-2; length: 17; DNA: TGTGCCAGTAGTACCGCCGACCGAAGAGGAGGCACCGGGGAGCTGTTTTTT; CDR3: CASSTADRRGGTGELFF
V: TRBV25-1; size: few; D: NA; J: TRBJ1-4; length: 15; DNA: TGTGCCAGCAGTGACCCAGGGTCAACTAATGAAAAACTGTTTTTT; CDR3: CASSDPGSTNEKLFF
V: TRBV3-1/TRBV3-2; size: NA; D: TRBD2; J: TRBJ2-3; length: 17; DNA: TGTGCCAGCAGCTCCAGGGTCTTAGCGGGAAGCACAGATACGCAGTATTTT; CDR3: CASSSRVLAGSTDTQYF
V: TRBV27; size: NA; D: NA; J: TRBJ1-2; length: 15; DNA: TGTGCCAGCAGTTTTTCAGGGACTAGTAACTATGGCTACACCTTC; CDR3: CASSFSGTSNYGYTF
V: TRBV5-4; size: NA; D: NA; J: TRBJ1-1; length: 15; DNA: TGTGCCAGCAGCCTTGCAGGGTTAGCGAACACTGAAGCTTTCTTT; CDR3: CASSLAGLANTEAFF
V: TRBV21-1; size: NA; D: NA; J: TRBJ2-7; length: 15; DNA: TGTGCCAGCAGCCTGGACAGGGGGCGCTTCTACGAGCAGTACTTC; CDR3: CASSLDRGRFYEQYF
V: TRBV6-6; size: NA; D: TRBD2; J: TRBJ2-1; length: 12; DNA: TGTGCCAGCAGTGCCGGGGGGAATGAGCAGTTCTTC; CDR3: CASSAGGNEQFF
V: TRBV28; size: NA; D: NA; J: TRBJ1-2; length: 13; DNA: TGTGCCAGCAGTTTAAGGGGTGGCTATGGCTACACCTTC; CDR3: CASSLRGGYGYTF
V: TRBV27; size: NA; D: TRBD2; J: TRBJ2-2; length: 14; DNA: TGTGCCAGCAGTCGCGGGAGTAACACCGGGGAGCTGTTTTTT; CDR3: CASSRGSNTGELFF
V: TRBV20-1; size: NA; D: TRBD2; J: TRBJ2-1; length: 14; DNA: TGCAGTGCTAGTAAGACTAGCGGGAACAATGAGCAGTTCTTC; CDR3: CSASKTSGNNEQFF
V: TRBV7-3; size: NA; D: TRBD1; J: TRBJ2-2; length: 15; DNA: TGTGCCAGCAGCCACCGGACAGGGGTCACCGGGGAGCTGTTTTTT; CDR3: CASSHRTGVTGELFF
V: TRBV3-1/TRBV3-2; size: NA; D: TRBD1; J: TRBJ2-5; length: 15; DNA: TGTGCCAGCAGCCACGAAGGGACAGCTCAAGAGACCCAGTACTTC; CDR3: CASSHEGTAQETQYF
V: TRBV2; size: NA; D: TRBD2; J: TRBJ2-1; length: 13; DNA: TGTGCCAGCAGGCCCCTAGCGGGAGGTGAGCAGTTCTTC; CDR3: CASRPLAGGEQFF
V: TRBV5-4; size: NA; D: TRBD2; J: TRBJ2-3; length: 15; DNA: TGTGCCAGCAGACTAGCGGGGGGACGCACAGATACGCAGTATTTT; CDR3: CASRLAGGRTDTQYF
V: TRBV5-1; size: NA; D: TRBD1; J: TRBJ1-3; length: 14; DNA: TGCGCCAGCAGCTTGGCCGGGACAGCGGACACCATATATTTT; CDR3: CASSLAGTADTIYF
V: TRBV27; size: once; D: TRBD2; J: TRBJ2-1; length: 14; DNA: TGTGCCAGCAGTATCTCCGGACTAGCGACTAATCAGTTCTTC; CDR3: CASSISGLATNQFF
V: TRBV5-8; size: NA; D: NA; J: TRBJ1-1; length: 17; DNA: TGTGCCAGCAGCGCCGTCACAGGGTTGGGTATGAACACTGAAGCTTTCTTT; CDR3: CASSAVTGLGMNTEAFF
V: TRBV15; size: NA; D: NA; J: TRBJ1-1; length: 14; DNA: TGTGCCACCAGCAGAGGAGGGGGACCCACTGAAGCTTTCTTT; CDR3: CATSRGGGPTEAFF
V: TRBV6-5; size: NA; D: TRBD1; J: TRBJ2-7; length: 15; DNA: TGTGCCAGCAGCTTAGACAGGGGCTGGGCGCGGGAGCAGTACTTC; CDR3: CASSLDRGWAREQYF
V: TRBV25-1; size: NA; D: NA; J: TRBJ2-7; length: 15; DNA: TGTGCCAGCAGTGCAAACTCAAGGAGCTCCTACGAGCAGTACTTC; CDR3: CASSANSRSSYEQYF
V: TRBV20-1; size: NA; D: TRBD2; J: TRBJ2-7; length: 13; DNA: TGCAGTGCTAGTGTCGGGACTAGCTACGAGCAGTACTTC; CDR3: CSASVGTSYEQYF
V: TRBV19; size: NA; D: TRBD2; J: TRBJ2-1; length: 18; DNA: TGTGCCAGTAGTATACTCCCCGGGACTAGCGGGGGGGAGAGTGAGCAGTTCTTC; CDR3: CASSILPGTSGGESEQFF
V: TRBV2; size: few; D: NA; J: TRBJ1-1; length: 12; DNA: TGTGCCAGCAGTTCCACAGCTACTGAAGCTTTCTTT; CDR3: CASSSTATEAFF
V: TRBV15; size: NA; D: TRBD1; J: TRBJ1-6; length: 16; DNA: TGTGCCACCAGCAGAGAGCACACAGGGGGCGCCTCACCCCTCCACTTT; CDR3: CATSREHTGGASPLHF
V: TRBV9; size: NA; D: NA; J: TRBJ2-5; length: 14; DNA: TGTGCCAGCAGCGTAGAGCCTAGAGATAGGACCCAGTACTTC; CDR3: CASSVEPRDRTQYF
V: TRBV9; size: NA; D: NA; J: TRBJ2-7; length: 16; DNA: TGTGCCAGCAGCGCAGCCCCCGCGACATCCACCTACGAGCAGTACTTC; CDR3: CASSAAPATSTYEQYF
V: TRBV9; size: NA; D: NA; J: TRBJ1-4; length: 16; DNA: TGTGCCAGCAGCGTAGCTCCCCAGGCAGGGTCTGAAAAACTGTTTTTT; CDR3: CASSVAPQAGSEKLFF
V: TRBV5-4; size: NA; D: NA; J: TRBJ2-4; length: 15; DNA: TGTGCCAGCAGCTCGGAACAGGGAGCCAAAAACATTCAGTACTTC; CDR3: CASSSEQGAKNIQYF
V: TRBV4-1; size: NA; D: NA; J: TRBJ1-6; length: 14; DNA: TGCGCCAGCAGCTCAGGACAGCCTAATTCACCCCTCCACTTT; CDR3: CASSSGQPNSPLHF
V: TRBV7-9; size: NA; D: NA; J: TRBJ2-1; length: 14; DNA: TGTGCCAGCAGCTTGGGCGTCAGAGACAATGAGCAGTTCTTC; CDR3: CASSLGVRDNEQFF
V: TRBV15; size: few; D: TRBD1; J: TRBJ1-3; length: 15; DNA: TGTGCCACCAGCAGCAGACAGGGGCCTGGAAACACCATATATTTT; CDR3: CATSSRQGPGNTIYF
V: TRBV3-1/TRBV3-2; size: NA; D: TRBD2; J: TRBJ2-7; length: 19; DNA: TGTGCCAGCAGCCAGGCGGGACTAGCGGGAGGGGCTCGAGGCTACGAGCAGTACTTC; CDR3: CASSQAGLAGGARGYEQYF
V: TRBV5-5; size: NA; D: NA; J: TRBJ2-5; length: 18; DNA: TGTGCCAGCAGCCCGTCTGTAAGATCAGGGTTCATTACTCTGACCCAGTACTTC; CDR3: CASSPSVRSGFITLTQYF
V: TRBV2; size: NA; D: TRBD1; J: TRBJ1-1; length: 13; DNA: TGTGCCAGCCGAGGACAGGGGAACACTGAAGCTTTCTTT; CDR3: CASRGQGNTEAFF
V: TRBV3-1/TRBV3-2; size: NA; D: NA; J: TRBJ2-1; length: 13; DNA: TGTGCCAGCAGCCGAAGACTAGTCAGTGAGCAGTTCTTC; CDR3: CASSRRLVSEQFF